The sample holds many counts of the clone carrying this T cell receptor (beta chain). Each CDR3 protein gets one entry after TCRdb re-called the 5' RACE reads with MiXCR. The sample holds 300,000 to 450,000 distinct CDR3 sequences, around 8.1% seen once. These data originate in a study of T cells after yellow fever vaccination. CDR1 is LNHDA and CDR2 is SQIVND in the germline V gene (reference sequence). The CDR3 is made up of 14 amino acids. V shed 2 bases and J shed 2 bases, with 10 bases lying between them. The TCR comes from a man aged 18 to 29 who received the YFV17D yellow fever vaccine. The material sequenced was PBMCs, taken roughly 46 days after the first yellow fever vaccination. This sequence joins TRBV19 and TRBJ2-7, with a possible D match to TRBD2 (6 bases). CDR3 nucleotide sequence: TGTGCCAGTAGTATAAGGAGGGAACCCTACGAGCAGTACTTC. Its protein is CASSIRREPYEQYF.